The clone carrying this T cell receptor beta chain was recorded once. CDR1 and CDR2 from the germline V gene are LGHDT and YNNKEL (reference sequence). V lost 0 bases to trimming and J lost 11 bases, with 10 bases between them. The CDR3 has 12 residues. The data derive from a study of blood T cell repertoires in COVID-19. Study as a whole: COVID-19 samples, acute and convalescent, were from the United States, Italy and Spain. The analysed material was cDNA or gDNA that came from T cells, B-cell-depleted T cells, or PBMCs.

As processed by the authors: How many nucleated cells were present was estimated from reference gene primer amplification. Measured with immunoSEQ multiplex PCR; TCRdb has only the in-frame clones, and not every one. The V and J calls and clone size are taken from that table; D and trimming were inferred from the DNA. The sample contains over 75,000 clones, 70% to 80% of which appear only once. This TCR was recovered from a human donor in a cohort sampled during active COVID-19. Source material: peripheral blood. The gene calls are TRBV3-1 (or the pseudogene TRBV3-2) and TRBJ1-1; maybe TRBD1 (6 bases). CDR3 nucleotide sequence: TGTGCCAGCAGCCAAGAGGGGGCGGCCGCTTTCTTT. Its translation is CASSQEGAAAFF.